The present T cell receptor (beta chain) was sequenced within a study of beta chain features in type 1 diabetes (dated by TCRdb to 2016 to 2018). Background on the whole study: Mean age, gender distribution, total cell number and subset yield did not differ between patients and healthy donors. The study compared the TCRB repertoires of sorted circulating CD4+ T cell subsets in recently diagnosed type 1 diabetes patients with those in matched healthy donors. Naive and central memory subsets were obtained from all 30 or so donors, but regulatory and stem cell-like memory subsets were isolated from only 8 patients and about 8 healthy donors. A total of 90 million to 120 million sorted cells were examined across all samples, and a strong correlation was observed between cell number per subset and RNA yield.

From each donor, a single peripheral blood sample of 95 to 150 mL on average was drawn into heparinised tubes. Naive, central memory, regulatory and stem cell-like memory CD4+ T cells were sorted on a BD FACSAria II using a panel including CD45RO, CCR7, CD25, CD127, CD95 and CD27. All sorted populations exceeded 95% purity. PBMCs were isolated right away by Lymphoprep density gradient centrifugation and were stained directly, without culture. So that batch effects would be minimized, each experiment stained and sorted samples in pairs, pairing one healthy donor with one patient. The High Capacity cDNA Reverse Transcription Kit was used to reverse transcribe all of the isolated RNA, meaning that expressed TCRB transcripts were what got sequenced. Deep immunoSEQ sequencing was performed on naive, central memory and regulatory T cell samples, with an average of around 3.5 million total reads per sample. After sorted cells were lysed in RLT buffer, RNA was extracted with DNase-treated RNeasy Micro or Mini kits, with the choice depending on cell number. Each cell subset was processed on its own to prevent cross-contamination, while patient and healthy donor samples were processed together. The immunoSEQ multiplex PCR was used to amplify TCRB sequences from cDNA, yielding 87-bp fragments that span the CDR3 region. The amplicons were sequenced using the Illumina HiSeq platform. Concerning the study's data processing: Synthetic template baselines were used to correct PCR bias computationally, reads within Hamming distance 2 were collapsed, and singletons that could not be merged were discarded. Reads were aligned against IMGT to assign V, D and J genes, CDR3 length and insertions or deletions at six rearrangement sites. Clonotype counts were normalized to sorted cell number within each subset before computing true diversity and Gini coefficients with the tcR R package. The overlap coefficient, calculated on TCRB nucleotide sequences, was used to quantify repertoire sharing. As a proxy for the pre-selection repertoire, out-of-frame TCRB sequences from naive cells were analyzed. TCRdb provides this immuneACCESS table in a form limited to in-frame rearrangements. Some clones are lacking; in checked studies, under half of them reflect an unresolved V gene, and why the rest are absent is not known. D and trimming were read from the DNA, whereas the V and J calls and clone size are those reported in that table. The sample records about 400,000 clones, over 9.5% of which are singletons. The ten largest clonotypes hold 0.0095% to 0.012% of the sample.

Comment on this clone: The antigen it binds to is not known. The input lacks base qualities; no much larger clone sits a single base away.

On the study overall, not on this receptor specifically: Because cDNA was sequenced instead of genomic DNA, highly expressing activated cells could be over-represented, though the groups showed no difference in activation or CD3 levels. Naive, central memory and regulatory TCRB repertoires appeared to be more alike among patients than among healthy donors. Fewer insertions and more nucleotide deletions at VDJ recombination sites were observed in patients with type 1 diabetes, implying thymic rearrangement abnormalities. Only small numbers of individuals were included in the HLA sub-analyses, which left unresolved whether HLA type had any influence on TCRB rearrangement. In all four CD4+ subsets, TCRB CDR3 length was moderately but significantly shorter in type 1 diabetes patients. Shorter templates might have been favored by PCR, but patient and control samples were amplified and corrected together, so both groups would have been affected equally by any skew.

The TCR was taken from a woman younger than 30 with type 1 diabetes. Sequencing was carried out using naive CD4+ T cells from blood. The sample's cell subset or site label, in plain terms: true naive CD4+ T cells.

The bases read TGTGCCAGCAGAACCACGGTTTACGAGCAGTACTTC. This codes for CASRTTVYEQYF. The chain uses TRBV2 and TRBJ2-7; the D gene remains uncertain. The germline V gene provides CDR1 SNHLY and CDR2 FYNNEI. V is pared back by 6 bases and J by 4 bases, with 10 bases lying between the germline termini. The CDR3 goes from the cysteine to the phenylalanine over 12 residues. The read is trimmed to its CDR3 DNA, 36 bases read in frame from base 1.